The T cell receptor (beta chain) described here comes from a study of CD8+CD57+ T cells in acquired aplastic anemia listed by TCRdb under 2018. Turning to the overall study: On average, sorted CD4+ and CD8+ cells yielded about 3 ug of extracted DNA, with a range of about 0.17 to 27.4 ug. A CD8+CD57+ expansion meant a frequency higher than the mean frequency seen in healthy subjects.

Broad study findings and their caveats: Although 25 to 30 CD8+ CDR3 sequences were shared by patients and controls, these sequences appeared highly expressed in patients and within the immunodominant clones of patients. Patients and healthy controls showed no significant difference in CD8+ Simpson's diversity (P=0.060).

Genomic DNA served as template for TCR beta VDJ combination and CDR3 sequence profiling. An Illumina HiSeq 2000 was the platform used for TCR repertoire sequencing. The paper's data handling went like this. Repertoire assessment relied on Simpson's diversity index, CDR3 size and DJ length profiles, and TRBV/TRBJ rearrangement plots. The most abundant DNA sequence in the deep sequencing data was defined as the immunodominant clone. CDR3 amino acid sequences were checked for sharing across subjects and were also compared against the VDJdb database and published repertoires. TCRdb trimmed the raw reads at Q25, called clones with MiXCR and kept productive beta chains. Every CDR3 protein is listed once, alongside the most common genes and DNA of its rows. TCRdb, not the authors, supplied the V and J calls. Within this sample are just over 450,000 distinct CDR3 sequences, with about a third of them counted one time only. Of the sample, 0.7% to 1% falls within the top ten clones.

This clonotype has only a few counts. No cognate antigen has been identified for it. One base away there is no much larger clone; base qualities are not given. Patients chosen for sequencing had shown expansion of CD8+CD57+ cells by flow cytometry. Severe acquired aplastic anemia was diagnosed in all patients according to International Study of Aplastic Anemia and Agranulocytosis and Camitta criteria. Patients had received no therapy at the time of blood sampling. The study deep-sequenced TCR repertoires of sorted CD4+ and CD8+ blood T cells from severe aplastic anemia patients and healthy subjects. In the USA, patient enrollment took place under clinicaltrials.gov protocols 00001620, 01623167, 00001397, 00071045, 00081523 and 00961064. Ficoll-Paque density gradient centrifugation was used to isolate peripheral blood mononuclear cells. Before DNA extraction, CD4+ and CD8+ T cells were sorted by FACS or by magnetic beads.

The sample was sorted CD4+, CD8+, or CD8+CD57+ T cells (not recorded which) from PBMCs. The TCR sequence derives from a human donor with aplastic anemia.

The sequenced DNA: TGTGCCAGCAGCACCCCCCCGGACAGGGGTTACGAGCAGTACTTC. Its coded protein is CASSTPPDRGYEQYF. The V and J genes are TRBV6-1 and TRBJ2-7, with 9 junctional bases fitting TRBD1. The germline V gene specifies MNHNS as CDR1 and SASEGT as CDR2. The V end gives up 6 bases and the J end 4 bases, leaving 10 bases in the junction not matched to a gene. The CDR3 measures 15 amino acids from cysteine to phenylalanine. Of the read, only the CDR3 DNA is kept; its 45 bases are in frame from base 1.